This entry concerns a single T cell receptor beta chain. Its antigen is as yet unknown. TCRdb independently ran MiXCR on the reads; one entry per CDR3 protein. The sample holds 900,000 to 950,000 distinct CDR3 sequences; roughly a third are singletons and the top ten take around an eighth. This record belongs to a study of T cell repertoires in cytomegalovirus infection. Study at large: Recently identified HLA-C-restricted and well-studied HLA-B-restricted CMV epitopes were used. Indications came from public TCR beta signatures; they pointed to CMV infection and to a matching HLA type. Study-wide results and caveats: Cumulated frequencies of public TCR beta families served to identify carriers of CMV plus the relevant HLA. In two of eight donors, the top clonotype was HLA-C-restricted CMV-specific.

Deletions cut 0 bases from V and 3 bases from J, with 8 bases between. The CDR3 extends over 14 amino acids. Germline loops: CDR1 MNHEY, CDR2 SVGAGI. The V gene is TRBV6-5, the J gene TRBJ1-1; a weak D match, TRBD1 (5 bases). Source: cultured CD8+ T cells from PBMCs, taken from culture after CMV antigen stimulation. The TCR comes from a human donor in good health (CMV status not recorded). Some clones in this sample may be carry-over from other donors' samples. The CDR3 DNA reads TGTGCCAGCAGTTACTCCGGGGGGGACACTGAAGCTTTCTTT. This encodes CASSYSGGDTEAFF.